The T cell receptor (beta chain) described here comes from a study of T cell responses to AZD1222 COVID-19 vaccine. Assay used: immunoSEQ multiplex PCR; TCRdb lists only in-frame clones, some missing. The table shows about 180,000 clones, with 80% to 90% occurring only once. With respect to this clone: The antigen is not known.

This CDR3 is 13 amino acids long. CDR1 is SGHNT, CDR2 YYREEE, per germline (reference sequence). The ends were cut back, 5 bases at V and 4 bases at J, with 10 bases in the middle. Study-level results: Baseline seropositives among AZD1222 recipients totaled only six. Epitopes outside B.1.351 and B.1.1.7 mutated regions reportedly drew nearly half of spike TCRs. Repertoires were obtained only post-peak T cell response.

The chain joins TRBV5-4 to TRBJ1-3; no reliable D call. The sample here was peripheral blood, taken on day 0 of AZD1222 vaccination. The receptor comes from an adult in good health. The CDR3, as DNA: TGTGCCAGCAGTGACGATTTGGGAAACACCATATATTTT. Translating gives CASSDDLGNTIYF.